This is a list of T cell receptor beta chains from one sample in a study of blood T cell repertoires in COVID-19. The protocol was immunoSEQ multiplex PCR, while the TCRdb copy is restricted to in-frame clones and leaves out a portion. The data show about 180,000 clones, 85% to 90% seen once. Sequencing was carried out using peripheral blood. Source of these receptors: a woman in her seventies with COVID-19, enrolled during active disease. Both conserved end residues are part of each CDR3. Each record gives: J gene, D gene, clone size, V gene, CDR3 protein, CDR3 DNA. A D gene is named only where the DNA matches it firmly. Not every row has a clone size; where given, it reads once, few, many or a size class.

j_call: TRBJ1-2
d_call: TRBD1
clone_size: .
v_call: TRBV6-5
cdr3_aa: CASSYSDRVGYTF
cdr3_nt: TGTGCCAGCAGTTACTCGGACAGGGTCGGCTACACCTTC

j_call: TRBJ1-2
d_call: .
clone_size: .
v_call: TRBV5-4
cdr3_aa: CASSPQFSDRLNYGYTF
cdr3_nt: TGTGCCAGCAGCCCTCAGTTCTCGGACAGATTAAACTATGGCTACACCTTC

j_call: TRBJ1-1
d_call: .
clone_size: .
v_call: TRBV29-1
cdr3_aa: CSVAGSASRDEAFF
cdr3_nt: TGCAGCGTAGCAGGTTCGGCATCACGAGATGAAGCTTTCTTT

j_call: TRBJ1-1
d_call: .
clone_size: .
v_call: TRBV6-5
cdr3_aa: CASSNLQGTTEAFF
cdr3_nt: TGTGCCAGCAGTAATCTACAGGGTACCACTGAAGCTTTCTTT

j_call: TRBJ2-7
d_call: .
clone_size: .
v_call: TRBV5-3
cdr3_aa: CARSLRSTDSSYEQYF
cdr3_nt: TGTGCCAGAAGCTTGCGCTCGACAGACAGCTCCTACGAGCAGTACTTC

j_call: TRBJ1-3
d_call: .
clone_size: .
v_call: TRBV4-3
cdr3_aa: CASSQGTGRNTIYF
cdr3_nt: TGCGCCAGCAGCCAAGGAACAGGTAGAAACACCATATATTTT

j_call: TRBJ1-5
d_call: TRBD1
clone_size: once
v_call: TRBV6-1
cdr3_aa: CASSEGQGGYQPQHF
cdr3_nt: TGTGCCAGCAGTGAAGGACAGGGGGGATATCAGCCCCAGCATTTT

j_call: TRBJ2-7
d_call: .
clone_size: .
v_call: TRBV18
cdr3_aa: CASSPERYEQYF
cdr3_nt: TGTGCCAGCTCACCAGAGCGCTACGAGCAGTACTTC

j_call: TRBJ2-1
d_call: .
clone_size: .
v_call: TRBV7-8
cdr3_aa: CASSLYRAEQFF
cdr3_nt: TGTGCCAGCAGCCTTTACAGGGCTGAGCAGTTCTTC

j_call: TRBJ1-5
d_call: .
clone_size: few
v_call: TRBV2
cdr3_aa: CASSGLRSDSNQPQHF
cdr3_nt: TGTGCCAGCAGTGGGCTCAGGTCGGATAGCAATCAGCCCCAGCATTTT

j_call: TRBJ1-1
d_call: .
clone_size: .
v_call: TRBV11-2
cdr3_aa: CASSFNRDTEAFF
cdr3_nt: TGTGCCAGCAGCTTTAACAGAGACACTGAAGCTTTCTTT

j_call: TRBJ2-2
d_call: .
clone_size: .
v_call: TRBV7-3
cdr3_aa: CASSRIRNTGELFF
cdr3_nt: TGTGCCAGCAGCCGTATCAGGAACACCGGGGAGCTGTTTTTT

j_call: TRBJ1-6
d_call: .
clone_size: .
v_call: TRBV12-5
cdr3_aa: CASGLWRPHSPLHF
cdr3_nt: TGTGCTAGTGGTTTGTGGCGGCCCCATTCACCCCTCCACTTT

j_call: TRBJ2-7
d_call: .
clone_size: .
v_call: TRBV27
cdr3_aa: CASTEGGSYEQYF
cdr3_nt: TGTGCCAGCACCGAGGGTGGTTCCTACGAGCAGTACTTC

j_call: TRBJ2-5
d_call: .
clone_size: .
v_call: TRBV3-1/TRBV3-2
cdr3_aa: CASSQRRTEAKETQYF
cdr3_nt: TGTGCCAGCAGCCAGAGGAGGACGGAAGCTAAAGAGACCCAGTACTTC

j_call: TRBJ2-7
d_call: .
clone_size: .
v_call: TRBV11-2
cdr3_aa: CASSLEAGPPYEQYF
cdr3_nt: TGTGCCAGCAGCTTAGAGGCGGGGCCACCCTACGAGCAGTACTTC

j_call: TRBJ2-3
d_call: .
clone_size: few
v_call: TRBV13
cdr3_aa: CASSKRQLSTDTQYF
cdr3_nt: TGTGCCAGCAGCAAGCGACAGTTAAGCACAGATACGCAGTATTTT

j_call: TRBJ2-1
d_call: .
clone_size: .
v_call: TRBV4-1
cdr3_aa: CASSQALGRGIAGSYNEQFF
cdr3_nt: TGCGCCAGCAGCCAAGCCCTAGGGCGGGGAATAGCAGGGTCCTACAATGAGCAGTTCTTC

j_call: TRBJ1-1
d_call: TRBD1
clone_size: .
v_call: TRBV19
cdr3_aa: CASSSRTGGNTEAFF
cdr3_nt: TGTGCCAGTAGTTCCCGGACAGGGGGGAACACTGAAGCTTTCTTT

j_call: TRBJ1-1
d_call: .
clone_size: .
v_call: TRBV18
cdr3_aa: CASSPGHSRSTEAFF
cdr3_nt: TGTGCCAGCTCCCCGGGACACTCCAGGTCCACTGAAGCTTTCTTT

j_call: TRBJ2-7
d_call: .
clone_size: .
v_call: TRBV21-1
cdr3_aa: CASSKEQGREQYF
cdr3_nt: TGTGCCAGCAGCAAAGAACAGGGTCGAGAGCAGTACTTC

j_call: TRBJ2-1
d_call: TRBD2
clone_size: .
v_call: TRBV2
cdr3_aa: CASSGGTSGVYNEQFF
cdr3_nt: TGTGCCAGCAGTGGCGGGACTAGCGGGGTCTACAATGAGCAGTTCTTC

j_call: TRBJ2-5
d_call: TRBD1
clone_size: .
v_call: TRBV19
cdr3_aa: CASSNDREETQYF
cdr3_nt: TGTGCCAGTAGTAACGACAGGGAGGAGACCCAGTACTTC

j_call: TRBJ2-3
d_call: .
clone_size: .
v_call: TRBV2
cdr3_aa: CASSDFARQGRADTQYF
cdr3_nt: TGTGCCAGCAGTGATTTTGCGAGACAGGGGAGGGCAGATACGCAGTATTTT